Listed below are T cell receptor beta chains from one sample, sequenced in a study of post-analysis software for immune sequencing data. TCRdb fed the PCR reads into MiXCR, producing one record per CDR3 protein. This table holds 600,000 to 700,000 distinct CDR3 sequences, approximately 60% found once. The sample taken for sequencing was blood. The receptors here all came from a girl aged 2 to 9 with multiple sclerosis. CDR3s include the opening cysteine and the closing phenylalanine or tryptophan. D genes are given only for firm matches. Not every row has a clone size; where given, it reads once, few, many or a size class.

>14|-|TRBV28|-|TRBJ1-1
TGTGCCAGCAGCTCTCCAACAGGCTCCACTGAAGCTTTCTTT
CASSSPTGSTEAFF
>15|few|TRBV6-5|TRBD1|TRBJ2-5
TGTGCCAGCAGTTACGGGACAGGGAACCAAGAGACCCAGTACTTC
CASSYGTGNQETQYF
>13|-|TRBV29-1|-|TRBJ2-3
TGCAGCGTACGACAGGCCGACACAGATACGCAGTATTTT
CSVRQADTDTQYF
>15|-|TRBV5-1|TRBD2|TRBJ2-1
TGCGCCAGCAGCTTGGGGAGCGGGGAATACAATGAGCAGTTCTTC
CASSLGSGEYNEQFF
>15|-|TRBV20-1|-|TRBJ2-3
TGCAGTGCTAGGAGGTTGAGTGGTCTCACGGATACGCAGTATTTT
CSARRLSGLTDTQYF
>16|-|TRBV18|-|TRBJ2-3
TGTGCCAGCTCACCAACGTCAGTTGGGTACACAGATACGCAGTATTTT
CASSPTSVGYTDTQYF
>18|-|TRBV15|-|TRBJ2-5
TGTGCCACCAGCAGAGACTTTGGACCTTCTCGCATCACAGAGACCCAGTACTTC
CATSRDFGPSRITETQYF
>13|once|TRBV5-5|-|TRBJ2-7
TGTGCCAGCAGCCCGCTGGCCTCCTACGAGCAGTACTTC
CASSPLASYEQYF
>13|-|TRBV29-1|-|TRBJ2-7
TGCAGCGCAACTCCCTCGACAGCGAGCGAGCAGTACTTC
CSATPSTASEQYF
>15|-|TRBV10-1|-|TRBJ2-1
TGCGCCAGCAGTAAAACAGGGTGGAGAATCAATGAGCAGTTCTTC
CASSKTGWRINEQFF
>15|-|TRBV13|TRBD1|TRBJ2-3
TGTGCCAGCAGCCCCGGGGCAGGGGGCTCAGATACGCAGTATTTT
CASSPGAGGSDTQYF
>15|few|TRBV29-1|TRBD1|TRBJ2-3
TGCAGCGTTGCCACCTCAGGGGGTGGGACAGATACGCAGTATTTT
CSVATSGGGTDTQYF
>13|-|TRBV20-1|-|TRBJ2-7
TGCAGTGCAACCCTTATAAGCCCCTCCGAGCAGTACTTC
CSATLISPSEQYF
>13|-|TRBV6-4|TRBD1|TRBJ1-1
TGTGCCAGCAGTGCTGACAGGGGCACTGAAGCTTTCTTT
CASSADRGTEAFF
>15|-|TRBV11-2|TRBD2|TRBJ2-7
TGTGCCAGCAGCTTAGGTGCTAGCGGGACCTACGAGCAGTACTTC
CASSLGASGTYEQYF
>17|few|TRBV4-3|TRBD1|TRBJ1-2
TGCGCCAGCAGCCAAGTTCCTACGACAGGGGGAAACTATGGCTACACCTTC
CASSQVPTTGGNYGYTF
>15|-|TRBV4-1|-|TRBJ1-2
TGCGCCAGCAGCTCCCGGGACGGTGGTAACTATGGCTACACCTTC
CASSSRDGGNYGYTF
>13|many|TRBV29-1|-|TRBJ2-6
TGCAGCGTAGAAGGGTCTGGGGCCAACGTCCTGACTTTC
CSVEGSGANVLTF
>13|-|TRBV5-6|-|TRBJ2-5
TGTGCCAGCATCCAACGGGGTGTAGAGACCCAGTACTTC
CASIQRGVETQYF
>13|few|TRBV7-9|-|TRBJ2-7
TGTGCCAGCGTCACCTCGGGGGAGCTTGAGCAGTACTTC
CASVTSGELEQYF
>14|-|TRBV20-1|TRBD2|TRBJ2-1
TGCAGTGCCCATATAGCGGGAGGGAAGGGTGAGCAGTTCTTC
CSAHIAGGKGEQFF
>15|once|TRBV28|-|TRBJ1-5
TGTGCCAGCAGTTTATCCCGAACGGGCAATCAGCCCCAGCATTTT
CASSLSRTGNQPQHF
>14|-|TRBV5-8|-|TRBJ1-2
TGTGCCAGCAGCTTTCAAGGACGCAGCTATGGCTACACCTTC
CASSFQGRSYGYTF
>18|once|TRBV30|TRBD2|TRBJ2-2
TGTGCCTGGAGGAGAGGACTAGCGGGGGGAGCCAACACCGGGGAGCTGTTTTTT
CAWRRGLAGGANTGELFF
>15|-|TRBV7-9|-|TRBJ2-5
TGTGCCAGCAGCTCCGCCTTGGGCGTACAAGAGACCCAGTACTTC
CASSSALGVQETQYF
>15|-|TRBV12-3/TRBV12-4|TRBD2|TRBJ2-3
TGTGCCAGCAGTTTTAGAGCGGGATTGCCAGATACGCAGTATTTT
CASSFRAGLPDTQYF
>17|few|TRBV28|TRBD2|TRBJ2-4
TGTGCCAGCAAGGCGGGGGGACCCCCCTTAGCCAAAAACATTCAGTACTTC
CASKAGGPPLAKNIQYF
>16|few|TRBV6-5|TRBD2|TRBJ2-7
TGTGCCAGCAGTCCCATGACTAGCGGGCCCTCATACGAGCAGTACTTC
CASSPMTSGPSYEQYF
>18|few|TRBV7-2|TRBD1|TRBJ2-5
TGTGCCAGCAGCTTCACAGGGGGCGCGGGGTTGTTGCGAGAGACCCAGTACTTC
CASSFTGGAGLLRETQYF
>14|few|TRBV12-3/TRBV12-4|-|TRBJ1-2
TGTGCCAGCAGTTCGTTAAGTGCGTCCTATGGCTACACCTTC
CASSSLSASYGYTF
>15|-|TRBV14|TRBD2|TRBJ2-7
TGTGCCAGCAGCCCCGTTAGCGGGAGGGCGTACGAGCAGTACTTC
CASSPVSGRAYEQYF
>15|-|TRBV11-2|TRBD2|TRBJ2-5
TGTGCCAGCAGCCCAAGCGGGACTAGCGAAGAGACCCAGTACTTC
CASSPSGTSEETQYF
>11|few|TRBV6-5|-|TRBJ2-3
TGTGCCAGCAGGAGGGGGGATACGCAGTATTTT
CASRRGDTQYF
>15|-|TRBV6-2/TRBV6-3|TRBD1|TRBJ1-5
TGTGCCAGCAACATTAGGACAGGGGGCAATCAGCCCCAGCATTTT
CASNIRTGGNQPQHF
>16|-|TRBV5-6|-|TRBJ2-2
TGTGCCAGCAGCTATTCAGGACTGAAGAACACCGGGGAGCTGTTTTTT
CASSYSGLKNTGELFF
>16|-|TRBV6-6|-|TRBJ1-2
TGTGCCAGCAGTTACTCGAAGCAGGGACATAACTATGGCTACACCTTC
CASSYSKQGHNYGYTF
>19|few|TRBV15|TRBD2|TRBJ2-1
TGTGCCACCAGCAGAGATGGGCTACTTGTAGCGGGAGAGTACAATGAGCAGTTCTTC
CATSRDGLLVAGEYNEQFF